Presented here are 8 T cell receptor beta chains from one specimen sequenced in a study of siplizumab effects on memory and regulatory T cells. The method was immunoSEQ multiplex PCR; TCRdb's version includes in-frame clones alone and lacks a portion of them. The profile covers more than 95,000 clones, with 93% appearing a single time and roughly 0.59% taken by the ten largest. The sequenced sample consisted of Tregs sorted from blood. The receptors come from a human donor in good health.

The chain joins TRBV5-1 to TRBJ1-1; D is perhaps TRBD1 (5 bases). The V end lost 0 bases, the J end lost 1 base, and 10 bases lay between the germline ends. The germline gives CDR1 SGHRS, CDR2 YFSETQ. The CDR3 extends over 15 amino acids. The CDR3 protein is CASSLVGLGNTEAFF. The CDR3 DNA follows: TGCGCCAGCAGCTTGGTGGGGCTAGGGAACACTGAAGCTTTCTTT.

The V gene is TRBV7-9, the J gene TRBJ2-1, with TRBD2 matching 12 bases. This CDR3 spans 17 amino acids. V was pared by 3 bases and J by 7 bases, with 10 bases of the junction left unmatched. The germline V gene encodes CDR1 SEHNR and CDR2 FQNEAQ (reference sequence). CDR3 bases: TGTGCCAGCAGCTTGGCGGTGACTAGCGGGAGTGCGAATGAGCAGTTCTTC. Protein: CASSLAVTSGSANEQFF.

The chain uses TRBV6-6 and TRBJ1-2; 9 nucleotides align to TRBD1. Germline values: CDR1 MNHNY, CDR2 SVGAGI (reference sequence). V trimming: 7 bases; J trimming: 2 bases; junction bases outside the gene matches: 2. The CDR3 has 13 amino acids. The CDR3 DNA follows: TGTGCCAGCATCACAGGGGGCAACTATGGCTACACCTTC. Residues: CASITGGNYGYTF.

The chain is built from TRBV6-1 and TRBJ1-4; tentatively, D is TRBD1 (5 bases). The CDR3 runs to 12 residues. Trimming stripped 6 bases from V and 8 bases from J, with 10 bases between. Germline values: CDR1 MNHNS, CDR2 SASEGT. The CDR3 DNA is TGTGCCAGCAGAAGACAGACCGAAAAACTGTTTTTT. As protein: CASRRQTEKLFF.

The chain recombines TRBV10-3 with TRBJ1-2; D possibly corresponds to TRBD1 (6 bases). V dropped 7 bases and J dropped 1 base, with 10 bases sitting between them. The CDR3 has 13 amino acids. Germline V gene lookup returns CDR1 ENHRY and CDR2 SYGVKD. The CDR3 loop is CAITGANNYGYTF. In nucleotides, the CDR3 is TGTGCCATCACAGGGGCGAATAACTATGGCTACACCTTC.

The rearrangement links TRBV7-8 to TRBJ1-6; D ambiguous. There are 14 residues in the CDR3. With 4 bases removed from V and 9 bases from J, the gap between germline ends came to 13 bases. The germline CDR1 and CDR2 sequences are SGHVS and FQNEAQ. As DNA, the CDR3 is TGTGCCAGCAGCTCCCACTTAGGAAGTTCACCCCTCCACTTT. The encoded protein is CASSSHLGSSPLHF.

The gene calls are TRBV15 and TRBJ2-5; 9 positions match TRBD1. Germline V gene data show CDR1 as LNHNV and CDR2 as YYDKDF (reference sequence). Trimming cost V 2 bases and J 2 bases; bases outside gene matches: 9. The CDR3 totals 17 residues. In nucleotides, the CDR3 is TGTGCCACCAGCAGAAAAGTCGACAGGGGGTGGCAAGAGACCCAGTACTTC. Translating gives CATSRKVDRGWQETQYF.

This chain links TRBV5-1 with TRBJ2-7; D assignment may be TRBD1 or TRBD2 (5 bases each). The CDR3 extends over 15 amino acids. Trimming pared 0 bases from V and 2 bases from J, leaving 12 bases between. Per germline, CDR1 SGHRS and CDR2 YFSETQ. CDR3 sequence: CASSLGGTVAYEQYF. The DNA for the CDR3 is TGCGCCAGCAGCTTGGGGGGGACGGTCGCCTACGAGCAGTACTTC.